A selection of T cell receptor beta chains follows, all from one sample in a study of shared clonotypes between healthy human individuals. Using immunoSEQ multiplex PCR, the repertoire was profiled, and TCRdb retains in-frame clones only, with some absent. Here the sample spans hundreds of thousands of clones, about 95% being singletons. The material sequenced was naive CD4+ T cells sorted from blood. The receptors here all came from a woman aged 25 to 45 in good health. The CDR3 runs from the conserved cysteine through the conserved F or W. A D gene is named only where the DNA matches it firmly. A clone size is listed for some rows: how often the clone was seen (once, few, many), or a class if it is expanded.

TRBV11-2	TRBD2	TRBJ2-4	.	CASSLGFSGRPRGNIQYF	TGTGCCAGCAGCTTAGGCTTTAGCGGGAGGCCCCGGGGAAACATTCAGTACTTC
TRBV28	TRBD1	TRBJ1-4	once	CASRMTGLLKRTNEKLFF	TGTGCCAGCAGAATGACAGGGCTTTTAAAGAGAACTAATGAAAAACTGTTTTTT
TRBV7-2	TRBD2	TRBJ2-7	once	CASSLRLAGVPYEQYF	TGTGCCAGCAGCCTGAGACTAGCGGGAGTCCCCTACGAGCAGTACTTC
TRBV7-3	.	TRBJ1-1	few	CASSRGMNTEAFF	TGTGCCAGCAGCAGGGGGATGAACACTGAAGCTTTCTTT
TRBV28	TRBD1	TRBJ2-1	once	CASSRTGGGNEQFF	TGTGCCAGCAGTCGGACAGGGGGAGGCAATGAGCAGTTCTTC
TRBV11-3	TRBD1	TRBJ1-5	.	CASRSGTVNQPQHF	TGTGCCAGCAGATCCGGGACAGTAAATCAGCCCCAGCATTTT
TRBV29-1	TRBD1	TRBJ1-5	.	CSVAEGARGQPQHF	TGCAGCGTTGCTGAGGGGGCGCGGGGTCAGCCCCAGCATTTT
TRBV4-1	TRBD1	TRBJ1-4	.	CASSQEGQGASTNEKLFF	TGCGCCAGCAGCCAAGAGGGACAGGGGGCCTCAACTAATGAAAAACTGTTTTTT
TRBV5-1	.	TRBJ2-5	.	CASSRGFDPETQYF	TGCGCCAGCAGCCGGGGCTTCGACCCGGAGACCCAGTACTTC
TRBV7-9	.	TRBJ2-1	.	CASFYHGGDNEQFF	TGTGCCAGCTTCTACCACGGGGGAGACAATGAGCAGTTCTTC
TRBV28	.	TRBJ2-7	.	CASSLSGRAPYEQYF	TGTGCCAGCAGTTTATCGGGAAGGGCCCCCTACGAGCAGTACTTC
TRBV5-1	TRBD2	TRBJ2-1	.	CASRKAAGGNYNEQFF	TGCGCCAGCAGAAAAGCAGCGGGAGGAAACTACAATGAGCAGTTCTTC
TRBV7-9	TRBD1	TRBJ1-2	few	CASSSTGDGYTF	TGTGCCAGCAGCTCAACAGGGGATGGCTACACCTTC
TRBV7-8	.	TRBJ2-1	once	CASSFIRESSYNEQFF	TGTGCCAGCAGCTTCATCCGGGAATCCTCCTACAATGAGCAGTTCTTC
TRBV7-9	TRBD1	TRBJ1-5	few	CASSRGTGASNQPQHF	TGTGCCAGCAGCAGAGGGACAGGGGCAAGCAATCAGCCCCAGCATTTT
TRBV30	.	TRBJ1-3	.	CAWSGSSSLRNTIYF	TGTGCCTGGTCGGGCTCGAGCTCTTTGAGAAACACCATATATTTT
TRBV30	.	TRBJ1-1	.	CAWSSGVAFF	TGTGCCTGGAGTTCAGGGGTGGCTTTCTTT
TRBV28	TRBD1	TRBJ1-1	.	CASSSSGTALNTEAFF	TGTGCCAGCAGTTCATCCGGGACAGCCCTGAACACTGAAGCTTTCTTT
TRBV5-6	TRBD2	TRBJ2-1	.	CASSLALAGGEEQFF	TGTGCCAGCAGCTTGGCCCTAGCGGGAGGTGAGGAGCAGTTCTTC
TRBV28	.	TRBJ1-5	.	CASRVHPNSNQPQHF	TGTGCCAGCAGGGTCCACCCGAATAGCAATCAGCCCCAGCATTTT
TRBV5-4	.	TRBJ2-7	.	CASSKTGTRLPYEQYF	TGTGCCAGCAGCAAGACCGGGACCCGACTCCCCTACGAGCAGTACTTC
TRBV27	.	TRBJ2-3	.	CASTPLRTPRTGADTQYF	TGTGCCAGCACCCCCCTCAGGACACCCCGGACGGGGGCGGATACGCAGTATTTT